This TCR beta chain was sequenced during a study of T cells in women clearing cervical HPV infection. Study details: Women with histologically confirmed HPV16-related CIN3 or worse, 2 with invasive cancer, served as cases. HLA type could not be excluded as a confounder. Controls' single incident HPV16 infection cleared within 12 months without precancer.

Sequencing used immunoSEQ multiplex PCR; TCRdb keeps in-frame clones, though not all of them. The sample table includes under 50,000 clones. The TCR was taken from a woman between 18 and 69 years old with a cervical HPV16 infection that either progressed to CIN3+ or cleared (not recorded which). The sample was blood buffy coat.

Partial CDR3 DNA: TGTGCCAGCAGCTTCAGGGGCGTCGGCTATCACGAG. It specifies CASSFRGVGYHE. The whole CDR3 region reads CASSFRGVGYHEQYF. The gene calls are TRBV5-6 and TRBJ2-7; tentatively, D is TRBD1 (6 bases). The sequenced fragment ends 3 residues before the CDR3 boundary, so the rest is inferred from the germline J gene. Germline CDR1 reads SGHDT; CDR2 reads YYEEEE. The CDR3 sequence is 15 residues long. With 2 bases removed from V and 5 bases from J, the gap between germline ends came to 17 bases.